One sample yielded the 12 T cell receptor beta chains listed below, sequenced in a study of T cell repertoires in cytomegalovirus infection. Antigen specificity for these receptors is unknown. One entry per CDR3 protein results from TCRdb running MiXCR on the reads. This sample yields roughly 500,000 distinct CDR3 sequences, of which 30% to 40% are seen a single time; about a sixth belongs to the top ten. Here the sequenced sample was cultured PBMCs, taken from culture after CMV antigen stimulation. The receptors shown here come from a human donor in good health (CMV status not recorded). Some clones in this sample may be carry-over from other donors' samples.

Only a few counts were recorded for this clonotype. The chain recombines TRBV12-3 or TRBV12-4 with TRBJ2-7, with TRBD1 matching over 7 bases. V trimming: 2 bases; J trimming: 5 bases; junction bases outside the gene matches: 6. This CDR3 contains 14 residues. The CDR3 here is CASSLLTGWDEQYF. DNA of the CDR3: TGTGCCAGCAGTTTACTGACAGGGTGGGACGAGCAGTACTTC.

This clonotype came up a few times. CDR3 nucleotides: TGTGCCAGCAGCTTAGCGCTGAAGGGGCGTTGGCAATCGGCCACCGAAGCTTTCTTT. It is translated as CASSLALKGRWQSATEAFF. The V and J genes are TRBV11-1 and TRBJ1-1; D is perhaps TRBD1 (5 bases). Trimming took 0 bases from V and 8 from J, leaving 28 bases between them. Germline CDR1 and CDR2: SGHAT and FQDESV (reference sequence). The CDR3 length is 19 residues.

This rearrangement joins TRBV4-1 to TRBJ2-5; 8 positions match TRBD2. V was pared by 0 bases and J by 5 bases, with 8 bases of the junction left unmatched. This CDR3 has 16 residues. Germline V gene data show CDR1 as MGHRA and CDR2 as YSYEKL. The CDR3 region has the DNA TGCGCCAGCAGCCAAGAACCTCCGGGAGGGAGGGAGACCCAGTACTTC. Amino acid sequence: CASSQEPPGGRETQYF.

This clonotype was recorded many times. The V and J genes are TRBV7-9 and TRBJ1-1; D might be TRBD1 (6 bases). This CDR3 is built from 14 residues. Germline V gene data show CDR1 as SEHNR and CDR2 as FQNEAQ (reference sequence). Trimming took off 3 bases at V and 5 bases at J, with 13 bases between the two ends. The CDR3 nucleotides are TGTGCCAGCAGCTTCAGGGGAGCGGGAACTGAAGCTTTCTTT. It codes for CASSFRGAGTEAFF. Based on the CDR3 plus reference TRBV7-9 and TRBJ1-1, the full variable domain is DTGVSQNPRHKITKRGQNVTFRCDPISEHNRLYWYRQTLGQGPEFLTYFQNEAQLEKSRLLSDRFSAERPKGSFSTLEIQRTEQGDSAMYLCASSFRGAGTEAFFGQGTRLTVV.

The rearrangement links TRBV4-1 to TRBJ2-5, with D unclear. The length of the CDR3 is 14 residues. V was cut by 5 bases and J by 5 bases, with 15 bases left in between. Germline V lookup: CDR1 MGHRA, CDR2 YSYEKL. CDR3 in DNA: TGCGCCAGCAGCGCCGTCCGGGCGTGGGAGACCCAGTACTTC. Its translation is CASSAVRAWETQYF.

The chain joins TRBV6-4 to TRBJ2-1; 13 bases are shared with TRBD2. The CDR3 runs 16 residues. J was trimmed by 7 bases and V by 7 bases; bases with no gene match: 10. CDR1 and CDR2 (germline): MRHNA, SNTAGT. The CDR3 nucleotides read TGTGCCAGCATCTCCTTACTAGCGGGAGGGGTAAATGAGCAGTTCTTC. It specifies CASISLLAGGVNEQFF.

This clonotype turned up a few times. The chain uses TRBV19 and TRBJ1-1; tentatively, D is TRBD1 (5 bases). The V and J ends lost 4 bases and 4 bases respectively, with 28 bases between them. The CDR3 has 19 amino acids. Germline-derived CDR1 and CDR2 are LNHDA and SQIVND (reference sequence). CDR3 sequence (DNA): TGTGCCAGTAGTAGCCGAGAATACCAAGGGGCGGGTAGGGTCACTGAAGCTTTCTTT. Its protein is CASSSREYQGAGRVTEAFF.

The rearrangement links TRBV12-5 to TRBJ1-1; TRBD1 aligns across 7 bases. The V segment lost 0 bases and the J segment 1 base; nucleotides outside the gene matches: 8. Per the germline V gene, CDR1 is LGHNT and CDR2 is FRNRAP. This CDR3 is built from 17 residues. CDR3 coding DNA: TGTGCTAGTGGTTTGGTACCACCGACAGGGAGGAACACTGAAGCTTTCTTT. It is translated as CASGLVPPTGRNTEAFF.

The table lists this clonotype with a few counts. The chain couples TRBV6-2 or TRBV6-3 to TRBJ2-1; 10 nucleotides agree with TRBD2. The CDR3 has 18 amino acids. J lost 0 bases, V lost 0 bases, and 5 bases had no gene match. From germline, CDR1 is MNHEY and CDR2 SVGEGT. CDR3 sequence reads: CASSYSPSGSPSYNEQFF. The CDR3 nucleotides read TGTGCCAGCAGTTACTCCCCTAGCGGGAGCCCCTCCTACAATGAGCAGTTCTTC.

This chain uses TRBV14 with TRBJ2-5; no clear D. V was clipped by 1 base and J by 4 bases, with 13 bases between them. Looked up from germline, CDR1 is SGHDN and CDR2 is FVKESK. The CDR3 is made up of 15 amino acids. The CDR3 sequence is CASSQGAVLRETQYF. CDR3 sequence (DNA): TGTGCCAGCAGCCAAGGAGCTGTTCTACGAGAGACCCAGTACTTC.

The genes are TRBV28 and TRBJ2-7, with unresolved D. This CDR3 is 11 amino acids long. V dropped 6 bases and J dropped 9 bases, with 12 bases sitting between them. Germline loops: CDR1 MDHEN, CDR2 SYDVKM. CDR3 region: CASSRYLGQYF. The CDR3 bases are TGTGCCAGCAGCCGCTATCTCGGGCAGTACTTC.

The chain combines TRBV11-3 with TRBJ1-5; D is ambiguous. Looked up from germline, CDR1 is SGHNT and CDR2 is YENEEA. V was clipped by 6 bases and J by 0 bases, with 18 bases between them. The CDR3 spans 17 residues. This CDR3 reads CASSMNRRGHSNQPQHF. The CDR3 DNA reads TGTGCCAGCAGTATGAACCGGAGAGGGCATAGCAATCAGCCCCAGCATTTT.